These 23 T cell receptor beta chains came from one sample sequenced in a study of blood T cell repertoires in COVID-19. Sequenced by immunoSEQ multiplex PCR; TCRdb stores in-frame clones only, minus some. This sample has fewer than 250,000 clones, with roughly nine tenths found just once. Sequencing was carried out using peripheral blood. The receptors stem from a woman aged 70-85 years with acute or convalescent COVID-19.

This clone was observed a few times. The chain is built from TRBV7-9 and TRBJ1-4; 8 nucleotides align to TRBD1. The J segment lost 5 bases and the V segment lost 2 bases, leaving 1 base of the junction unmatched. The CDR3 extends over 14 amino acids. The germline gives CDR1 SEHNR, CDR2 FQNEAQ (reference sequence). CDR3 nucleotide sequence: TGTGCCAGCAGCTTAAGGACAGGGAATGAAAAACTGTTTTTT. Translation gives CASSLRTGNEKLFF.

Comments on this clone: Its ends do not fully match the called genes, so a read error is possible. V and J are TRBV11-1 and TRBJ2-3; perhaps TRBD2 as D (5 bases). There are 14 residues in the CDR3. Per germline, CDR1 SGHAT and CDR2 FQDESV (reference sequence). CDR3 sequence reads: CASSPRVRTDTQYF. Here the CDR3 DNA reads TGTGCCAGCAGCCCGCGGGTTCGCACCGATACGCAGTATTTT.

The chain combines TRBV7-8 with TRBJ2-3; D possibly corresponds to TRBD2 (5 bases). Deletions cut 6 bases from V and 2 bases from J, with 18 bases between. CDR3 length: 16 residues. CDR1 and CDR2 (germline): SGHVS, FQNEAQ. The CDR3 bases are TGTGCCAGCAGTCCCGGGAAATCGGTTTTCACAGATACGCAGTATTTT. This sequence encodes CASSPGKSVFTDTQYF.

J is TRBJ1-1 and V is TRBV5-6; 7 bases match TRBD1. The CDR3 runs 14 residues. With 3 bases clipped from V and 1 base from J, the junction kept 3 bases outside the gene matches. The V gene's germline CDR1 is SGHDT and CDR2 YYEEEE. The CDR3 loop reads CASSWDRRNTEAFF. The CDR3 DNA sequence: TGTGCCAGCAGCTGGGACAGAAGGAACACTGAAGCTTTCTTT.

The chain couples TRBV7-9 to TRBJ1-1; TRBD1 aligns across 7 bases. Germline V gene lookup returns CDR1 SEHNR and CDR2 FQNEAQ (reference sequence). The CDR3 has 14 amino acids. The V and J ends lost 8 bases and 5 bases, in that order; junction bases with no gene match: 11. The CDR3 sequence is CASVHRDSLTEAFF. In DNA, the CDR3 is TGTGCCAGCGTCCACCGGGACAGCCTAACTGAAGCTTTCTTT.

The chain joins TRBV19 to TRBJ2-5, with TRBD2 identical over 8 bases. Germline V lookup: CDR1 LNHDA, CDR2 SQIVND (reference sequence). This CDR3 is 14 amino acids long. V gave up 7 bases and J gave up 5 bases; unmatched junction bases: 9. The CDR3 is CASTRGDSPETQYF. The DNA of the CDR3 is TGTGCCAGTACGCGGGGGGACTCCCCGGAGACCCAGTACTTC.

This chain connects TRBV5-8 to TRBJ1-2; 9 bases are a match to TRBD1. Unmatched junction bases numbered 4, after V lost 2 bases and J lost 8 bases. Germline assignment: CDR1 SGHTS and CDR2 YDEGEE. The CDR3 runs 13 residues. CDR3 bases: TGTGCCAGCAGCTTCCCCGGACAGGGGGGCTACACCTTC. This encodes CASSFPGQGGYTF. Full variable domain (rest looked up from reference TRBV5-8 and TRBJ1-2): EAGVTQSPTHLIKTRGQQATLRCSPISGHTSVYWYQQALGLGLQFLLWYDEGEERNRGNFPPRFSGRQFPNYSSELNVNALELEDSALYLCASSFPGQGGYTFGSGTRLTVV.

J is TRBJ1-2 and V is TRBV5-4; 7 nucleotides align to TRBD1. The V and J ends lost 4 bases and 2 bases, in that order; junction bases with no gene match: 8. The CDR3 has 15 amino acids. Germline lookup yields CDR1 SGHNT and CDR2 YYREEE (reference sequence). The CDR3 DNA is TGTGCCAGCAGCATCCCGGACAGGTGGAACTATGGCTACACCTTC. It translates to CASSIPDRWNYGYTF.

The chain joins TRBV7-9 to TRBJ1-2; maybe TRBD1 (5 bases). CDR3 size: 13 residues. Trimming removed 5 bases at V and 7 bases at J, with 14 bases between. CDR1 and CDR2 (germline): SEHNR, FQNEAQ (reference sequence). In DNA, the CDR3 is TGTGCCAGCAGCCCACTCCAGGACACTGGCTACACCTTC. This codes for CASSPLQDTGYTF.

This clone was seen a single time. V usage is TRBV15 and J usage is TRBJ1-2; TRBD1 matches at 7 bases. The junction had 9 bases not matched to a gene; V was cut back by 4 bases and J by 4 bases. Germline-derived CDR1 and CDR2 are LNHNV and YYDKDF (reference sequence). This CDR3 has 15 residues. The CDR3 protein is CATSMWTGGLYGYTF. The DNA for the CDR3 is TGTGCCACCAGCATGTGGACAGGCGGCCTCTATGGCTACACCTTC.

This chain connects TRBV6-6 to TRBJ2-3; TRBD2 aligns across 7 bases. The CDR3 has 16 residues. CDR1 MNHNY and CDR2 SVGAGI come from the germline V gene (reference sequence). V lost 5 bases to trimming and J lost 0 bases; unmatched junction nucleotides: 8. This CDR3 is CASSPGLGLSTDTQYF. Here the CDR3 DNA reads TGTGCCAGCAGTCCTGGACTAGGTCTTAGCACAGATACGCAGTATTTT.

The J gene is TRBJ2-7, the V gene TRBV6-6; maybe TRBD1 (6 bases). The CDR3 runs to 15 residues. Deletions cut 6 bases from V and 2 bases from J, with 17 bases between. The germline V gene has CDR1 MNHNY and CDR2 SVGAGI (reference sequence). The CDR3 nucleotides are TGTGCCAGCAGCCAAATCAGGGGCAGTCCCTACGAGCAGTACTTC. Translated, it gives CASSQIRGSPYEQYF.

The V and J genes are TRBV7-9 and TRBJ1-1, with 7 positions matching TRBD1. The CDR3 contains 15 residues. Unmatched junction bases numbered 10, after V lost 5 bases and J lost 4 bases. Per germline, CDR1 SEHNR and CDR2 FQNEAQ (reference sequence). CDR3 sequence (DNA): TGTGCCAGCAGCCCCGGGACAGCTAGCAGCACTGAAGCTTTCTTT. Translated, it gives CASSPGTASSTEAFF.

The chain carries TRBV29-1 and TRBJ2-5, with D tentatively TRBD2 (7 bases). Germline V lookup: CDR1 SQVTM, CDR2 ANQGSEA. The CDR3 extends over 13 amino acids. Trimming left V 4 bases short and J 5 bases short, with 14 bases between. CDR3 DNA: TGCAGCGTTGGGGGGGGCGCGTGGGAGACCCAGTACTTC. Amino acid sequence: CSVGGGAWETQYF. The whole variable domain, remainder taken from reference TRBV29-1 and TRBJ2-5, is SAVISQKPSRDICQRGTSLTIQCQVDSQVTMMFWYRQQPGQSLTLIATANQGSEATYESGFVIDKFPISRPNLTFSTLTVSNMSPEDSSIYLCSVGGGAWETQYFGPGTRLLVL.

The genes are TRBV5-1 and TRBJ1-1; D is ambiguous. CDR1 is SGHRS and CDR2 is YFSETQ in the germline V gene. There are 14 residues in the CDR3. V dropped 6 bases and J dropped 1 base, with 13 bases sitting between them. Here the CDR3 reads CASTEDGRNTEAFF. The DNA of the CDR3 is TGCGCCAGCACCGAGGATGGGAGGAACACTGAAGCTTTCTTT.

Here the CDR3 DNA reads TGCGCCAGCAGCCCGGGACAGGATGGCCAGCCCCAGCATTTT. This translates into CASSPGQDGQPQHF. The chain couples TRBV4-1 to TRBJ1-5, with TRBD1 matching over 8 bases. This CDR3 comprises 14 residues. J gave up 7 bases and V 4 bases, and 6 bases lay outside the gene matches. CDR1 and CDR2 (germline): MGHRA, YSYEKL.

This chain links TRBV27 with TRBJ1-1; D is possibly TRBD1 (6 bases). V lost 5 bases and J 1 base, leaving 14 bases between the germline ends. CDR3 size: 15 residues. Germline V lookup: CDR1 MNHEY, CDR2 SMNVEV (reference sequence). For the CDR3, the DNA is TGTGCCAGCAGTCCACAGGGAGTACCGAACACTGAAGCTTTCTTT. Translating gives CASSPQGVPNTEAFF.

This rearrangement joins TRBV7-6 to TRBJ1-6; D call uncertain. The germline gives CDR1 SGHVS, CDR2 FNYEAQ. V was clipped by 5 bases and J by 6 bases, with 11 bases between them. The CDR3 extends over 14 amino acids. CDR3 coding DNA: TGTGCCAGCAGCCGCTCCATTAGTAATTCACCCCTCCACTTT. This translates into CASSRSISNSPLHF. Full variable domain (remainder filled in from reference TRBV7-6 and TRBJ1-6): GAGVSQSPRYKVTKRGQDVALRCDPISGHVSLYWYRQALGQGPEFLTYFNYEAQQDKSGLPNDRFSAERPEGSISTLTIQRTEQRDSAMYRCASSRSISNSPLHFGNGTRLTVT.

V is TRBV9 and J is TRBJ2-3; 9 bases line up with TRBD2. This CDR3 has 16 amino acids. Unmatched junction bases numbered 7, after V lost 3 bases and J lost 2 bases. The V gene's germline CDR1 is SGDLS and CDR2 YYNGEE. The CDR3, as DNA: TGTGCCAGCAGCGCCGGGGGACTAGCCTACACAGATACGCAGTATTTT. Its protein product is CASSAGGLAYTDTQYF.

This rearrangement joins TRBV5-1 to TRBJ2-7, with D maybe TRBD1 (5 bases). This CDR3 region has 14 residues. The V end lost 4 bases, the J end lost 4 bases, and 15 bases lay between the germline ends. CDR1 and CDR2 (germline): SGHRS, YFSETQ. The CDR3 DNA follows: TGCGCCAGCAGCCCTAGGCAGGGCTTATACGAGCAGTACTTC. Amino acid sequence: CASSPRQGLYEQYF.

This clone was picked up a small number of times. J is TRBJ1-5 and V is TRBV28; D unclear. From germline, CDR1 is MDHEN and CDR2 SYDVKM. Deletions cut 3 bases from V and 1 base from J, with 10 bases between. The CDR3 runs 15 residues. CDR3 DNA sequence: TGTGCCAGCAGTTTCGGGGTTTGGAGCAATCAGCCCCAGCATTTT. The encoded protein is CASSFGVWSNQPQHF.

The gene calls are TRBV7-9 and TRBJ1-5, with D possibly matching TRBD1 (6 bases). Per germline, CDR1 SEHNR and CDR2 FQNEAQ (reference sequence). The V gene lost 5 bases and the J gene lost 6 bases, with 17 bases spanning the gap. CDR3 length: 15 amino acids. The CDR3 DNA is TGTGCCAGCAGCCATCAGGGGAATAATGTTCAGCCCCAGCATTTT. Translation: CASSHQGNNVQPQHF.

This chain uses TRBV4-1 with TRBJ2-3; TRBD2 agrees at 7 bases. The trim removed 2 bases at V and 7 bases at J, leaving 12 bases unmatched. The CDR3 consists of 16 residues. The germline gives CDR1 MGHRA, CDR2 YSYEKL. CDR3 protein: CASSQRTREMGNTQYF. In DNA form, the CDR3 reads TGCGCCAGCAGCCAACGAACGCGGGAGATGGGAAATACGCAGTATTTT.